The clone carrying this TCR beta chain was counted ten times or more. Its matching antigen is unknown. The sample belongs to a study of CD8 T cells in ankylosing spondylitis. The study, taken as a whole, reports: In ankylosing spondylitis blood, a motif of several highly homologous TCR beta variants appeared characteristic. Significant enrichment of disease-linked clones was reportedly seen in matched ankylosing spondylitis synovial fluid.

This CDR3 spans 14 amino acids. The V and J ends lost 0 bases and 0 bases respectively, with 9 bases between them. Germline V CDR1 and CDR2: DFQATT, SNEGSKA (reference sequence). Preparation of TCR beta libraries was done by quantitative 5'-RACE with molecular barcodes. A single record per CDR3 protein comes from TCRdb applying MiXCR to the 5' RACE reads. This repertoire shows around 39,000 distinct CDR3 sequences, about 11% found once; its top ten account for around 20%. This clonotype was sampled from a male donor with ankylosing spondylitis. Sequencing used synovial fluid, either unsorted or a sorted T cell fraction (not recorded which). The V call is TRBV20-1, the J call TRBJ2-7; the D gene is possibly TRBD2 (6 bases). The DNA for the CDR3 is TGCAGTGCTAGAGACGGGACTTACTCCTACGAGCAGTACTTC. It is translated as CSARDGTYSYEQYF.